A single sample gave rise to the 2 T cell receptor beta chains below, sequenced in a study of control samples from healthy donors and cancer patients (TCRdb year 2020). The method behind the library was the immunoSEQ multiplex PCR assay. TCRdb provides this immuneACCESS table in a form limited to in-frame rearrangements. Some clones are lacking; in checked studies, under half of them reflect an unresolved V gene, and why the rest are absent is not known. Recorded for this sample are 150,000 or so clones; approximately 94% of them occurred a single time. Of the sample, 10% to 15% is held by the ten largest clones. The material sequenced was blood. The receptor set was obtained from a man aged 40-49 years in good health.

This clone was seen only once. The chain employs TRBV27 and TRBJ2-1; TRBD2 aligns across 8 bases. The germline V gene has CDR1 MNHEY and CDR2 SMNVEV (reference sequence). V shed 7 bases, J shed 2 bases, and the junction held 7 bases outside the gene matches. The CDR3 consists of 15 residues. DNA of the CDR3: TGTGCCAGCACCCCACCGGGAGGGCCCTACAATGAGCAGTTCTTC. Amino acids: CASTPPGGPYNEQFF.

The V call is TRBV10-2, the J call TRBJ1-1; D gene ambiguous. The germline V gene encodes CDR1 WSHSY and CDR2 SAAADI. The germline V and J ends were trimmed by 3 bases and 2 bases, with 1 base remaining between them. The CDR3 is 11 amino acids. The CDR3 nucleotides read TGCGCCAGCAGTGAAAACACTGAAGCTTTCTTT. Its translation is CASSENTEAFF.